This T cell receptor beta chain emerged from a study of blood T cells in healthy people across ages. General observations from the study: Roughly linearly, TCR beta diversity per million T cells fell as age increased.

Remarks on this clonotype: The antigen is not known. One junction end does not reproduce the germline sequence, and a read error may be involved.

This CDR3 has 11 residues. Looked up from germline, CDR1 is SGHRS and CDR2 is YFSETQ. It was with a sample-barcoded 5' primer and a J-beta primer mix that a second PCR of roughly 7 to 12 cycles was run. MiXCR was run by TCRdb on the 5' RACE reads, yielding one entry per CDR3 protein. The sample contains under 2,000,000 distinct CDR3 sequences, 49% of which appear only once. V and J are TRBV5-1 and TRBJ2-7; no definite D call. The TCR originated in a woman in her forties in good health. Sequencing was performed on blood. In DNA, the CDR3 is TGCGCCGGCAGCTTTTCCTACGAGCAGTACTTC. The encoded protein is CAGSFSYEQYF.